Reported below is one T cell receptor beta chain. Which antigen it targets is not known. No qualities accompany the bases; no much larger clone lies one base away. Taken from cysteine to phenylalanine, the CDR3 has 14 residues. The kept DNA is CDR3 alone, 42 bases in frame from the first base. CDR1 and CDR2 are read off the germline V gene as KGHSY and FQNENV. Trimming removed 0 bases from V and 2 bases from J, leaving 7 bases between the germline ends. RNA was extracted using the RNeasy kit, and roughly 0.5 to 1 ug of the RNA was reverse transcribed with random hexamers. The immunoSEQ multiplex PCR assay, covering 54 Vbeta and 13 Jbeta segments, was used to amplify TCR beta CDR3 regions. PCR amplification bias was corrected using a synthetic template baseline for primer optimization and computational correction. Per the authors' processing: Only productive sequences were kept, with reads annotated to V, D and J genes according to IMGT and analyzed in immunoSEQ Analyzer. Clonality was calculated as one minus the Shannon entropy normalized by log2 of the number of productive unique sequences. For each patient and control, public and private clones were evaluated among the 100 most prevalent clones. Clones were defined as Susac-specific when absent from the healthy and MS cohorts, from some 1,100 published viral clones and from other ImmuneACCESS disease sequences. Through fastp at Q25 and MiXCR, TCRdb rebuilt clones from the public reads, retaining in-frame beta chains. CDR3 protein duplicates are merged, each entry listing the most common genes and DNA. V and J calls and clone size were set by TCRdb, not the authors. The sample table lists about 120,000 distinct CDR3 sequences, about 95% of them with a count of one. The top ten constitute around 0.2% of the sample.

Peripheral blood CD8+ and CD4+ T cells from healthy donors, Susac syndrome patients and multiple sclerosis patients were profiled by high-throughput TCR beta sequencing. The Susac syndrome patients fulfilled recently defined diagnostic criteria for either definite or probable disease. Bulk CD8+ and CD4+ T cells were purified by magnetic negative isolation, whereas CD8+ TEMRA cells were enriched by FACS. Blood was collected in EDTA tubes and processed within 24 hours, with PBMCs isolated through density gradient centrifugation. PBMCs intended for TCR sequencing were frozen in liquid nitrogen and were later thawed in a 37 degrees C water bath. The sorted or isolated CD4+, CD8+ and CD8+ TEMRA cells had a purity of 90% or higher. The data belong to a study of CD8 T cells in Susac syndrome (dated by TCRdb to 2018 to 2020). As for the study more broadly: Among the sequenced Susac syndrome patients, over five had clinically active disease and eight were in clinical remission. The study used repertoire sequencing to test whether antigen drove CD8+ T cell activation and differentiation in Susac syndrome. Clonality of the CD8+ T cell repertoire was compared between eleven to twelve healthy donors, approximately 14 Susac syndrome patients and about 15 multiple sclerosis patients. At blood withdrawal, Susac syndrome patients were therapy-naive, treated with corticosteroids (with IVIg additionally given to some), or treated with IVIg alone.

General study outcomes and caveats: The number of individuals in the TCR sequencing and HLA analysis was recognized as being relatively small. Clonal expansion was observed in Susac syndrome CD8+ repertoires, with the highest expansion in CD8+ TEMRA cells and greater expansion in clinically active than in remitting patients. In the total CD8+ and CD8+ TEMRA repertoires, 15 to 20 and five Susac-specific public clones, respectively, were identified.

The origin of this receptor is a human donor with Susac syndrome. The chain is encoded by TRBV16 joined to TRBJ1-2, with no reliable assignment of the D segment. Sequenced input: CD8+ T cells from PBMCs. At the DNA level, the sequence is TGTGCCAGCAGCCAATCGGAGTCAAACTATGGCTACACCTTC. Translated, this gives CASSQSESNYGYTF. Here the CDR3 is joined to the reference TRBV16 and TRBJ1-2 genes, and the full variable domain is: GEEVAQTPKHLVRGEGQKAKLYCAPIKGHSYVFWYQQVLKNEFKFLISFQNENVFDETGMPKERFSAKCLPNSPCSLEIQATKLEDSAVYFCASSQSESNYGYTFGSGTRLTVV.